The present TCR beta chain was sequenced within a study of blood T cell repertoires in COVID-19. Study-level background: COVID-19 samples collected from the United States, Italy and Spain covered acute and convalescent phases.

This clone was seen a single time. Repertoires were generated with immunoSEQ multiplex PCR, while TCRdb's copy carries only in-frame clones and drops some. Of 150,000 or so clones in the sample, more than 75% are singletons; the top ten hold around 6.3%. The germline gives CDR1 KGHSH, CDR2 LQKENI. V lost 6 bases to trimming and J lost 4 bases, with 7 bases between them. The CDR3 runs to 12 residues. The V and J genes are TRBV18 and TRBJ1-5, with D tentatively TRBD1 (5 bases). The sample was peripheral blood. The TCR originated in an elderly man with acute or convalescent COVID-19. CDR3 amino acids: CASSQGNQPQHF. The DNA for the CDR3 is TGTGCCAGCTCCCAGGGAAATCAGCCCCAGCATTTT.